The source of this TCR beta chain is a study of T cells in localized non-small cell lung cancer. Study-wide results and limits: A higher density of T cells in blood coincided with extended overall survival. Adjacent uninvolved lung had the highest clonality, suggesting focused antigen responses.

CDR1 and CDR2 from the germline V gene are SQVTM and ANQGSEA. This CDR3 region has 15 residues. V gave up 4 bases and J gave up 2 bases; unmatched junction bases: 8. Sequencing used immunoSEQ multiplex PCR; TCRdb keeps in-frame clones, though not all of them. The sample includes about 34,000 clones, about 90% seen only once; the top ten take 4.2%. Concerning this clone itself: Antigen unknown.

The clonotype comes from a woman aged 40 to 75 with stage I lung adenocarcinoma. The rearrangement links TRBV29-1 to TRBJ2-3, with 8 positions matching TRBD2. The specimen was peripheral blood, collected before any cancer treatment. Written as DNA, the CDR3 is TGCAGCGTTGGACCGGGCGGGGGGCCCACAGATACGCAGTATTTT. Its protein is CSVGPGGGPTDTQYF.